This TCR beta chain comes out of a study of OX40 agonist ivuxolimab in advanced cancers. In the study overall: Checkpoint inhibitors had been given previously to 35% to 50% of patients.

This clone was picked up one time. The germline V gene has CDR1 LNHDA and CDR2 SQIVND (reference sequence). This CDR3 region has 13 residues. V lost 3 bases to trimming and J lost 6 bases, with 9 bases between them. Sequenced by immunoSEQ multiplex PCR; TCRdb stores in-frame clones only, minus some. The sample lists around 62,000 clones; more than 70% were seen once. The sample consisted of CD4+ or CD8+ T cells sorted from blood, taken in a trial of the OX40 agonist ivuxolimab. The chain joins TRBV19 to TRBJ2-4; D might be TRBD1 (6 bases). This clonotype was obtained from an adult with an advanced solid tumor such as melanoma, head and neck, liver or kidney cancer. CDR3 sequence reads: CASSIEQGNIQYF. CDR3 sequence (DNA): TGTGCCAGTAGTATTGAACAGGGAAACATTCAGTACTTC.